These 2 T cell receptor beta chains share one sample of origin, sequenced in a study of human T cells and chemical hapten exposure. Described time point: patch test 1, 2 weeks after DPC sensitization. Described treatment: therapeutic diphenylcyclopropenone sensitization with weekly scalp DPC. One entry per CDR3 protein, called by TCRdb with MiXCR from the RACE reads. The table includes some 190,000 distinct CDR3 sequences, around 24% detected once. The specimen was whole blood, collected in connection with sensitization to the hapten diphenylcyclopropenone (DPC). These receptor sequences come from a woman aged 45 to 65 with alopecia areata. Some clones in this sample may be carry-over from other donors' samples.

This clonotype was seen more than once but under ten times. The chain is built from TRBV20-1 and TRBJ2-7, with D tentatively TRBD1 or TRBD2 (6 bases each). V shed 6 bases and J shed 6 bases, with 24 bases lying between them. The CDR3 has 15 amino acids. Germline V gene lookup returns CDR1 DFQATT and CDR2 SNEGSKA (reference sequence). The CDR3 DNA follows: TGCAGTGCCCCTAGACCGGGACACCCAGCGGGCGAGCAGTACTTC. Its protein product is CSAPRPGHPAGEQYF.

The rearrangement links TRBV5-1 to TRBJ2-1, with 7 bases identical to TRBD1. Trimming at V came to 3 bases and at J to 6 bases, leaving 9 bases not matched to a gene. The CDR3 consists of 15 residues. Germline V CDR1 and CDR2: SGHRS, YFSETQ. CDR3 DNA sequence: TGCGCCAGCAGCTCCGGACAGGTAATATCCAATGAGCAGTTCTTC. As protein: CASSSGQVISNEQFF.